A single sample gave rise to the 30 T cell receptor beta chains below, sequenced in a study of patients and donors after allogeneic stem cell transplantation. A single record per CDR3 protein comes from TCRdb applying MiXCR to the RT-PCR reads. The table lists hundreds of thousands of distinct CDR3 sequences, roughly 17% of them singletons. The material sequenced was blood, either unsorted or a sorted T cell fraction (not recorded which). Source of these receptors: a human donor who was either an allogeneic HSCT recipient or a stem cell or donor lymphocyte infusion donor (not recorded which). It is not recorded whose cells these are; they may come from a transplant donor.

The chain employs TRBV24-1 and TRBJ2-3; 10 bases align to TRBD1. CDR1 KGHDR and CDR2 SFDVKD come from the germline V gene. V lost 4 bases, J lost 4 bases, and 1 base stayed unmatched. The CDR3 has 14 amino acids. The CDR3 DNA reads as TGTGCCACCAGTGAGGGACAGGGGTCAGATACGCAGTATTTT. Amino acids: CATSEGQGSDTQYF.

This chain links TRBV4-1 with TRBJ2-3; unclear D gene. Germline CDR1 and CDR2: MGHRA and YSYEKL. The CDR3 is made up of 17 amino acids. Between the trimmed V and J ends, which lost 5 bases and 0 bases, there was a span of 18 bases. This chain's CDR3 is CASSRALGRDSTDTQYF. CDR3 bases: TGCGCCAGCAGCAGGGCTCTCGGGCGAGACAGCACAGATACGCAGTATTTT.

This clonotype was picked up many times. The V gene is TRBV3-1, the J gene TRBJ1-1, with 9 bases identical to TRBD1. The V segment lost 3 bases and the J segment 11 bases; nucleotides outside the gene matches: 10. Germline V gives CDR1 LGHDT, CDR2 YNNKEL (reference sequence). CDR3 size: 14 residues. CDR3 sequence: CASSQGQGGPPAFF. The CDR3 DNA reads TGTGCCAGCAGCCAGGGACAGGGCGGTCCTCCGGCTTTCTTT.

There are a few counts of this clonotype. The CDR3 protein is CASIRSGANVLTF. CDR3 coding DNA: TGTGCCAGCATCCGCTCTGGGGCCAACGTCCTGACTTTC. This chain links TRBV6-2 or TRBV6-3 with TRBJ2-6, with no clear D. CDR1 is MNHEY, CDR2 SVGEGT, per germline. V lost 7 bases, J lost 0 bases, and 4 bases lay in between. The CDR3 has 13 residues.

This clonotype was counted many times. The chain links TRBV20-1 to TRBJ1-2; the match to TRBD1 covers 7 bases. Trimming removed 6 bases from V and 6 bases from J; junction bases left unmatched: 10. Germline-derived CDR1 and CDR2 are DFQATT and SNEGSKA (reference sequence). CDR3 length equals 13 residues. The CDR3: CSAYGQVDHGYTF. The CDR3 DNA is TGCAGTGCATACGGACAGGTCGATCATGGCTACACCTTC.

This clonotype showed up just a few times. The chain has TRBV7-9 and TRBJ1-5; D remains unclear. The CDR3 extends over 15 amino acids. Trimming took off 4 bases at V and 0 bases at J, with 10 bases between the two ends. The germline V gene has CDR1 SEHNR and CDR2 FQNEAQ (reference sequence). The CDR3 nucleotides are TGTGCCAGCAGCTCCGGCCCGGATAGCAATCAGCCCCAGCATTTT. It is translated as CASSSGPDSNQPQHF.

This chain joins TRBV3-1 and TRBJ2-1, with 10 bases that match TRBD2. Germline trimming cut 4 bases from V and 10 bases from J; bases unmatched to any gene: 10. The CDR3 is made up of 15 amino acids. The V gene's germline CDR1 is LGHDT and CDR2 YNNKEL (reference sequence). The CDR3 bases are TGTGCCAGCAGCCCGAGCGGGAGGGCCAGAAGGGAGCAGTTCTTC. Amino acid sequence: CASSPSGRARREQFF.

CDR3 loop: CASSPGTSGREGSYKQFF. In DNA form, the CDR3 reads TGTGCCAGCAGCCCCGGGACTAGCGGGCGGGAGGGTTCCTATAAGCAGTTCTTC. The V call is TRBV9, the J call TRBJ2-1; TRBD2 agrees at 12 bases. From germline, CDR1 is SGDLS and CDR2 YYNGEE. This CDR3 is built from 18 residues. The V segment lost 4 bases and the J segment 11 bases; nucleotides outside the gene matches: 19.

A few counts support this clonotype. CDR3 sequence: CASSLRVGQVAEAFF. In nucleotides, the CDR3 is TGCGCCAGCAGCTTGAGGGTGGGGCAGGTGGCTGAAGCTTTCTTT. V and J are TRBV5-1 and TRBJ1-1; TRBD1 is a possible D gene (5 bases). Germline V CDR1 and CDR2: SGHRS, YFSETQ. The CDR3 totals 15 residues. V lost 1 base, J lost 6 bases, and 16 bases lay in between.

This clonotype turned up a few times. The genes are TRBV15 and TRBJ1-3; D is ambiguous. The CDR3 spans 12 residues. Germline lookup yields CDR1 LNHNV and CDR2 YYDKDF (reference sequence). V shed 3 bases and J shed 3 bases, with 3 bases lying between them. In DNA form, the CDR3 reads TGTGCCACCAGCAGGGATGGAAACACCATATATTTT. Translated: CATSRDGNTIYF.

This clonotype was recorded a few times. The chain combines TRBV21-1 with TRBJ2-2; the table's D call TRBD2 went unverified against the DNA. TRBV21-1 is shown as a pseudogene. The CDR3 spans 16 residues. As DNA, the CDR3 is TGTGCCAGCAGCAAAGCTAGCGGGAGGGACACCGGGGAGCTGTTTTTT. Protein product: CASSKASGRDTGELFF.

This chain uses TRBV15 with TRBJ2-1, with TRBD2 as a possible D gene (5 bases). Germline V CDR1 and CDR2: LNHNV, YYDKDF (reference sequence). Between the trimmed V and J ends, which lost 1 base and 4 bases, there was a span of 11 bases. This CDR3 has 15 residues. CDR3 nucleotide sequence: TGTGCCACCAGCAGAGTGGCGGGTGCTTACAATGAGCAGTTCTTC. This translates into CATSRVAGAYNEQFF.

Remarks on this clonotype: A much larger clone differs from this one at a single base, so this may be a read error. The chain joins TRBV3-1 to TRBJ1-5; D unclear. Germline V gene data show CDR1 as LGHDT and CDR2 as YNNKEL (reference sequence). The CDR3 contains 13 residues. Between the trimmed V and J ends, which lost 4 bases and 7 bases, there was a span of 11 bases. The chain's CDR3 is CASSRLPQQPQHF. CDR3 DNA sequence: TGTGCCAGCAGCCGGCTTCCTCAGCAGCCCCAGCATTTT.

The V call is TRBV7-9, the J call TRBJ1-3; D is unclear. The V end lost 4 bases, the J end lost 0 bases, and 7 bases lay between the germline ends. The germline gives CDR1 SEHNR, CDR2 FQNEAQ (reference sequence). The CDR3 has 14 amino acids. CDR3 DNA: TGTGCCAGCAGCTCCCTGAACTCTGGAAACACCATATATTTT. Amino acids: CASSSLNSGNTIYF. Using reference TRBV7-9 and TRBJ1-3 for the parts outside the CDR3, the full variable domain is DTGVSQNPRHKITKRGQNVTFRCDPISEHNRLYWYRQTLGQGPEFLTYFQNEAQLEKSRLLSDRFSAERPKGSFSTLEIQRTEQGDSAMYLCASSSLNSGNTIYFGEGSWLTVV.

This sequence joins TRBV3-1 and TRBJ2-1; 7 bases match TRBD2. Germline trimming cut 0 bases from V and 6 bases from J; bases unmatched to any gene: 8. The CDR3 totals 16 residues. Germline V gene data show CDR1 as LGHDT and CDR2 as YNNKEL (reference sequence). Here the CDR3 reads CASSQEIRTRGNEQFF. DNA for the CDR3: TGTGCCAGCAGCCAAGAAATCCGGACTAGGGGCAATGAGCAGTTCTTC.

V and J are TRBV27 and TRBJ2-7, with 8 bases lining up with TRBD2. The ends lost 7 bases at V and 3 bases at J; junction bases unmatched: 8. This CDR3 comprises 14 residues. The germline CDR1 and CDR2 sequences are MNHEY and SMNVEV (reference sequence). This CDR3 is CASTRGSGVYEQYF. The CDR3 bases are TGTGCCAGCACCCGGGGTAGCGGGGTCTACGAGCAGTACTTC.

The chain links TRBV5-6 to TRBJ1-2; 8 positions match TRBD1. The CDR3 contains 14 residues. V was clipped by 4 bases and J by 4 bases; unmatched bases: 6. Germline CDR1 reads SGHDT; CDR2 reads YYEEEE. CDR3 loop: CASSVDRERYGYTF. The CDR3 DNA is TGTGCCAGCAGCGTGGACAGGGAGCGCTATGGCTACACCTTC.

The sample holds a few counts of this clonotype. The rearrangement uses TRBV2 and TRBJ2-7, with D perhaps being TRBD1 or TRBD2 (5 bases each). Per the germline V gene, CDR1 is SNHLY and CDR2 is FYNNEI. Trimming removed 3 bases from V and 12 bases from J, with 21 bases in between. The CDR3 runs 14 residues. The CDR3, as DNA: TGTGCCAGCAGTGATACCCTGCGGGCAGGCCAGGGGTACTTC. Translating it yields CASSDTLRAGQGYF. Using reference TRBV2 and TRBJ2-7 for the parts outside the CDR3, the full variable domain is EPEVTQTPSHQVTQMGQEVILRCVPISNHLYFYWYRQILGQKVEFLVSFYNNEISEKSEIFDDQFSVERPDGSNFTLKIRSTKLEDSAMYFCASSDTLRAGQGYFGPGTRLTVT.

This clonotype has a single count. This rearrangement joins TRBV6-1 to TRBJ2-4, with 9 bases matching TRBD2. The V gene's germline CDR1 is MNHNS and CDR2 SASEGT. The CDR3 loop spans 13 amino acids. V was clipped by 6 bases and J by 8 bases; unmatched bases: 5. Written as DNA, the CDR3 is TGTGCCAGCAGGGCTAGCGGGATTGACATTCAGTACTTC. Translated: CASRASGIDIQYF.

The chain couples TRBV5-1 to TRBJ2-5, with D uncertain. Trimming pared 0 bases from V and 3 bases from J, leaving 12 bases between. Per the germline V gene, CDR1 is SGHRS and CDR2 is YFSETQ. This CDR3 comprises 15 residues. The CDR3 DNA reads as TGCGCCAGCAGCTTGGTTCCAGGAAAAGAAGAGACCCAGTACTTC. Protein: CASSLVPGKEETQYF.

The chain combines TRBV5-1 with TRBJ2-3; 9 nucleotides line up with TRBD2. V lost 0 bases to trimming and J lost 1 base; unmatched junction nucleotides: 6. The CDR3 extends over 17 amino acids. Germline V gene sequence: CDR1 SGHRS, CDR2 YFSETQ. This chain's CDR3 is CASSLVPAGGGTDTQYF. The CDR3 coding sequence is TGCGCCAGCAGCTTGGTTCCGGCGGGAGGGGGCACAGATACGCAGTATTTT.

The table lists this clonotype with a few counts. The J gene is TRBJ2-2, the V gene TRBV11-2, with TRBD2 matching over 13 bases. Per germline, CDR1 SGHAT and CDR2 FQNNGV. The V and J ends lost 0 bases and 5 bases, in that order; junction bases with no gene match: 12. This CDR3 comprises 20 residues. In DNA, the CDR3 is TGTGCCAGCAGCTTAGATTTGGGACTAGCGGGGAGGTTGAAAACCGGGGAGCTGTTTTTT. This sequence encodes CASSLDLGLAGRLKTGELFF.

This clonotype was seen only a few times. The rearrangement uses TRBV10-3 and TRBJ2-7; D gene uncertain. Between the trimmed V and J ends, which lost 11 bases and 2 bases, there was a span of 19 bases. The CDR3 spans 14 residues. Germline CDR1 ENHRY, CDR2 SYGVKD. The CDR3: CAVQASMFPYEQYF. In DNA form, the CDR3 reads TGTGCCGTGCAAGCGTCAATGTTTCCCTACGAGCAGTACTTC.

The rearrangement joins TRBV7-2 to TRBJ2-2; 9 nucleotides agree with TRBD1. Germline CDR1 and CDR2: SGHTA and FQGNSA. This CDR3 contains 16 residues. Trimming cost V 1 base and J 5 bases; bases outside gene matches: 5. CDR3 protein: CASSLGRTGVTGELFF. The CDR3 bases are TGTGCCAGCAGCTTAGGGCGGACAGGGGTTACCGGGGAGCTGTTTTTT.

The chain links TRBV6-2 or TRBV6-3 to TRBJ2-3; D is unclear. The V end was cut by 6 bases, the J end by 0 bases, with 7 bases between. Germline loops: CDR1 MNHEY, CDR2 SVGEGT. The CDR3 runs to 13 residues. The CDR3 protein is CASSDWSTDTQYF. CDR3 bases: TGTGCCAGCAGCGACTGGAGCACAGATACGCAGTATTTT.

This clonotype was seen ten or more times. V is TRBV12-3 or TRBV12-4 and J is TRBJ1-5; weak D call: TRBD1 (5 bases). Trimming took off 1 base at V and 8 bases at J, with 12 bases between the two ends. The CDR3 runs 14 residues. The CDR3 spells CASSLGGRYKPQHF. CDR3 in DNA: TGTGCCAGCAGTTTAGGGGGACGGTATAAGCCCCAGCATTTT.

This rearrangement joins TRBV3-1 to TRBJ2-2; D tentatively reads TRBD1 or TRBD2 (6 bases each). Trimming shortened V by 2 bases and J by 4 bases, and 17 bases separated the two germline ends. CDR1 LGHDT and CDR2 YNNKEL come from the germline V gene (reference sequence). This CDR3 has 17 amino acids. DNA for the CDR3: TGTGCCAGCAGCCAACTTAGAGGGGGACTGCCCACCGGGGAGCTGTTTTTT. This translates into CASSQLRGGLPTGELFF.

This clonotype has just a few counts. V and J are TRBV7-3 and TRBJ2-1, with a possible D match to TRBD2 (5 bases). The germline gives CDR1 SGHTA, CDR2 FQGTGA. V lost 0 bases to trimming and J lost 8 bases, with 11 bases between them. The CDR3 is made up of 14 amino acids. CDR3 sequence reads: CASSLTGAGDEQFF. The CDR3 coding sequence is TGTGCCAGCAGCTTAACCGGTGCGGGTGATGAGCAGTTCTTC.

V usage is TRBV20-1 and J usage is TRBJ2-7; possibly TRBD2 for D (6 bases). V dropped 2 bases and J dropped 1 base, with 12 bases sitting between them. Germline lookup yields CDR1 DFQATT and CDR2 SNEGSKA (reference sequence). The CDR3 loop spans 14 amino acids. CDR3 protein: CSARRGTDSYEQYF. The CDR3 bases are TGCAGTGCTAGACGCGGGACGGATTCCTACGAGCAGTACTTC.

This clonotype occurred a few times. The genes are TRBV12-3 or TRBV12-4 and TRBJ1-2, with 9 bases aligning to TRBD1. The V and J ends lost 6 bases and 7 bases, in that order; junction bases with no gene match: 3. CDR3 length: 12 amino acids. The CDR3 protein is CASSTGGRGYTF. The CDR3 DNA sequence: TGTGCCAGCAGCACAGGGGGCCGTGGCTACACCTTC.